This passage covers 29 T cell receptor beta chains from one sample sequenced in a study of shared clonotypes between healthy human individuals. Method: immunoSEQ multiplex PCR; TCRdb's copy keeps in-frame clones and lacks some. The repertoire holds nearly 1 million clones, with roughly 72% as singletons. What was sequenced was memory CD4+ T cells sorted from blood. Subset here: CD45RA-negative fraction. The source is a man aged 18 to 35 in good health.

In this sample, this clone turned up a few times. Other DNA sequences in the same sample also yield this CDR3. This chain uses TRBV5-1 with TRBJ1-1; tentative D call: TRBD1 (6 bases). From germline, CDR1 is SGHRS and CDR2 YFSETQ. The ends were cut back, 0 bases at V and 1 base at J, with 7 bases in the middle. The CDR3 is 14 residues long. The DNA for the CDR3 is TGCGCCAGCAGCTTGGAAGGGGGGAACACTGAAGCTTTCTTT. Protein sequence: CASSLEGGNTEAFF.

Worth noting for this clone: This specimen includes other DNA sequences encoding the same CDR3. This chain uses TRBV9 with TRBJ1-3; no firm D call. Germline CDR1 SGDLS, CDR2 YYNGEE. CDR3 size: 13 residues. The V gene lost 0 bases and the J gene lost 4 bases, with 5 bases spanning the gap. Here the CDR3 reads CASSVDGGNTIYF. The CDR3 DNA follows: TGTGCCAGCAGCGTAGACGGAGGAAACACCATATATTTT.

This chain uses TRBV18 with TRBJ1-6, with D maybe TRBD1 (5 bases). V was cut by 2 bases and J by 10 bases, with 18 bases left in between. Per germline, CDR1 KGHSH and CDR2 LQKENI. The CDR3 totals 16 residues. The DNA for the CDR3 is TGTGCCAGCTCACCATGGATGCAGGGTGAGAACTCACCCCTCCACTTT. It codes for CASSPWMQGENSPLHF.

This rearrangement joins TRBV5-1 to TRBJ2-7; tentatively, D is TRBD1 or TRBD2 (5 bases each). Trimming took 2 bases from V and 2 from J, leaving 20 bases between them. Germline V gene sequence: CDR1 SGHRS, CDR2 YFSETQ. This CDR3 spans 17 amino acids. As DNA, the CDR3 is TGCGCCAGCAGCTTCAACCCGCCGGGACGGGAAGCCTACGAGCAGTACTTC. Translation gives CASSFNPPGREAYEQYF.

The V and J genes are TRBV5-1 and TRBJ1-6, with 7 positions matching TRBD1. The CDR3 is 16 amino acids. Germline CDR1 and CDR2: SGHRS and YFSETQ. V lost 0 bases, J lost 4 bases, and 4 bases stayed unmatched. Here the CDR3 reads CASSLVGGAYNSPLHF. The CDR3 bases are TGCGCCAGCAGCTTGGTAGGGGGCGCATATAATTCACCCCTCCACTTT. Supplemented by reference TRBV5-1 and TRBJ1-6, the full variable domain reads KAGVTQTPRYLIKTRGQQVTLSCSPISGHRSVSWYQQTPGQGLQFLFEYFSETQRNKGNFPGRFSGRQFSNSRSEMNVSTLELGDSALYLCASSLVGGAYNSPLHFGNGTRLTVT.

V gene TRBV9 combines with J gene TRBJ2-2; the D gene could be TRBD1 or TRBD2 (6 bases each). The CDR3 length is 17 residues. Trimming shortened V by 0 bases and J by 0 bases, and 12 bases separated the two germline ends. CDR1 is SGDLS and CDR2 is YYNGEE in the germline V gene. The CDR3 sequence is CASSVANGGPNTGELFF. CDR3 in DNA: TGTGCCAGCAGCGTAGCTAACGGGGGCCCGAACACCGGGGAGCTGTTTTTT.

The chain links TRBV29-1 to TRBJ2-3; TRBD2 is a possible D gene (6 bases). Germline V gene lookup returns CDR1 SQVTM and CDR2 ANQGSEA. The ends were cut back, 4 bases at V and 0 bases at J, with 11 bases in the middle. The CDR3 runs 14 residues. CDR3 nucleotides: TGCAGCGTTGTCGTTGCGGGGAGCACAGATACGCAGTATTTT. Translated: CSVVVAGSTDTQYF.

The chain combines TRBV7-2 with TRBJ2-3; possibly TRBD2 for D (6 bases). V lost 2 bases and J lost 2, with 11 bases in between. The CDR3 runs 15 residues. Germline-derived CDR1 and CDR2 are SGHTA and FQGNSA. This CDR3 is CASSLRRGNTDTQYF. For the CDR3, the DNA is TGTGCCAGCAGCTTACGGCGGGGCAACACAGATACGCAGTATTTT.

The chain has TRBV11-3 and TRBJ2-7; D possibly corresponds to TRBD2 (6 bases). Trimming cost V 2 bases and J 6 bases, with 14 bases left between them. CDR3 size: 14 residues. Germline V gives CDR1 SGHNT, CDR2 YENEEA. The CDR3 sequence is CASSLSGAGTEQYF. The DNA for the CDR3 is TGTGCCAGCAGCTTATCGGGAGCGGGTACCGAGCAGTACTTC.

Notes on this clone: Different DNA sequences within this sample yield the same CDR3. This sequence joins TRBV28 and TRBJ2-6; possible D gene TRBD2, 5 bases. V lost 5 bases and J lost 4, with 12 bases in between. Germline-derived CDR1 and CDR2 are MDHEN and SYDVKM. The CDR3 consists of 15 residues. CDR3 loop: CASSVGGTGANVLTF. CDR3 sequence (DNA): TGTGCCAGCAGTGTTGGAGGAACCGGGGCCAACGTCCTGACTTTC.

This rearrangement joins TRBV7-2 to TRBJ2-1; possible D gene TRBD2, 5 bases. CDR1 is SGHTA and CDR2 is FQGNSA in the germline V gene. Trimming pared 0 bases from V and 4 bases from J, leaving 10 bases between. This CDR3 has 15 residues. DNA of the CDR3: TGTGCCAGCAGCTTAGCGGGAGACGGTTACAATGAGCAGTTCTTC. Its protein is CASSLAGDGYNEQFF.

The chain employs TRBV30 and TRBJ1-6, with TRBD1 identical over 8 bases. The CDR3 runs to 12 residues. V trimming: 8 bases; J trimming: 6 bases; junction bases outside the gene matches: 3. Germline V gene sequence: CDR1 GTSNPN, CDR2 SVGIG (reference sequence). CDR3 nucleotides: TGTGCCAGTACAGGGGGTAATTCACCCCTCCACTTT. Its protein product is CASTGGNSPLHF.

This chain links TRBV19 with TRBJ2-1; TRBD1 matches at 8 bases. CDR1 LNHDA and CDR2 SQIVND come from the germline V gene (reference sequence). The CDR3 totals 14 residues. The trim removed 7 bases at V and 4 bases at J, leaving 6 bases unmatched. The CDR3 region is CASKGDRSYNEQFF. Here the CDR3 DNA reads TGTGCCAGTAAGGGGGACAGGAGTTACAATGAGCAGTTCTTC.

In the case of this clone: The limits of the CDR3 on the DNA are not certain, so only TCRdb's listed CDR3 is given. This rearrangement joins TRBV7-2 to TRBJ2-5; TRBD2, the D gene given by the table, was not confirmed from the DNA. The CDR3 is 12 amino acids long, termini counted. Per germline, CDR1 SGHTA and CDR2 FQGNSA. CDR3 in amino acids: CASSPVASGANF.

Written as DNA, the CDR3 is TGCAGCGTGGGGAGGGGGATCTATGGCTACACCTTC. This gives the protein CSVGRGIYGYTF. The rearrangement joins TRBV29-1 to TRBJ1-2, with D possibly matching TRBD1 (6 bases). From germline, CDR1 is SQVTM and CDR2 ANQGSEA. The CDR3 consists of 12 residues. V lost 6 bases, J lost 4 bases, and 12 bases lay in between.

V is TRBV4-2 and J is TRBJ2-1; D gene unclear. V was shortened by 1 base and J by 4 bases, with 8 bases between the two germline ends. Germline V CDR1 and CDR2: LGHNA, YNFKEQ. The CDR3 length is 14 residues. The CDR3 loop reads CASSQVTTYNEQFF. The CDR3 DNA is TGTGCCAGCAGCCAAGTCACGACATACAATGAGCAGTTCTTC.

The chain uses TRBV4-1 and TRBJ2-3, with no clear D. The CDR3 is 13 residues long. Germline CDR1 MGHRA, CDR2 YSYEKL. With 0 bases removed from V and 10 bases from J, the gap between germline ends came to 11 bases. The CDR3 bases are TGCGCCAGCAGCCAAGATCCAGGAAAGCCGCAGTATTTT. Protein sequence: CASSQDPGKPQYF.

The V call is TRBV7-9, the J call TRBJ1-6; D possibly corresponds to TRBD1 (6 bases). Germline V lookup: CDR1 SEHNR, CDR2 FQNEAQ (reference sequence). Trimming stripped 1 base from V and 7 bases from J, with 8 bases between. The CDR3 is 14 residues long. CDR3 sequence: CASSLDGGNSPLHF. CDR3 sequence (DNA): TGTGCCAGCAGCTTAGACGGGGGCAATTCACCCCTCCACTTT.

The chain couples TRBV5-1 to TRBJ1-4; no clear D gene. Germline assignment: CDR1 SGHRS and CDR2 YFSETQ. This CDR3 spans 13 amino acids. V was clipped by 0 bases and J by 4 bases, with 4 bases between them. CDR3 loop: CASSLGHNEKLFF. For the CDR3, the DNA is TGCGCCAGCAGCTTGGGCCATAATGAAAAACTGTTTTTT.

The CDR3 bases are TGTGCCAGCAGCTTAACTAGCGGGGGCCCAGATACGCAGTATTTT. It codes for CASSLTSGGPDTQYF. The chain combines TRBV5-4 with TRBJ2-3; 11 nucleotides match TRBD2. CDR1 is SGHNT and CDR2 is YYREEE in the germline V gene (reference sequence). CDR3 length: 15 residues. Trimming cost V 2 bases and J 4 bases; bases outside gene matches: 3.

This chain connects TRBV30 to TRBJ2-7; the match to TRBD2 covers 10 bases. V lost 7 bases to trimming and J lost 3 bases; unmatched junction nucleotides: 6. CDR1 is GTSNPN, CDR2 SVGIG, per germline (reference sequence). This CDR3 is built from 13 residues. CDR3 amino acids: CASRVAGGYEQYF. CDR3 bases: TGTGCCTCCCGAGTAGCGGGAGGCTACGAGCAGTACTTC. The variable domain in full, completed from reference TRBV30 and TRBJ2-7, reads SQTIHQWPATLVQPVGSPLSLECTVEGTSNPNLYWYRQAAGRGLQLLFYSVGIGQISSEVPQNLSASRPQDRQFILSSKKLLLSDSGFYLCASRVAGGYEQYFGPGTRLTVT.

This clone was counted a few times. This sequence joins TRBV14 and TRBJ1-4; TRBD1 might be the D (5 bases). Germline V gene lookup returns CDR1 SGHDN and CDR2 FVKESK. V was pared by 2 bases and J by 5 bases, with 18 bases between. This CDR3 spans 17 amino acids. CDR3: CASSQSGTKLTNEKLFF. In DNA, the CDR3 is TGTGCCAGCAGCCAATCTGGGACCAAGCTGACGAATGAAAAACTGTTTTTT.

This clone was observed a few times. CDR3 loop: CASSSGMYQGGELFF. The CDR3 DNA is TGTGCCAGCAGCTCGGGGATGTATCAGGGCGGGGAGCTGTTTTTT. This chain connects TRBV11-3 to TRBJ2-2; D could derive from TRBD1 or TRBD2 (5 bases each). The CDR3 totals 15 residues. The V and J ends lost 4 bases and 7 bases respectively, with 16 bases between them. Germline lookup yields CDR1 SGHNT and CDR2 YENEEA. Using reference TRBV11-3 and TRBJ2-2 for the parts outside the CDR3, the full variable domain is EAGVVQSPRYKIIEKKQPVAFWCNPISGHNTLYWYLQNLGQGPELLIRYENEEAVDDSQLPKDRFSAERLKGVDSTLKIQPAELGDSAVYLCASSSGMYQGGELFFGEGSRLTVL.

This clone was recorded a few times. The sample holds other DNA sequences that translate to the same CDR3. Here the CDR3 DNA reads TGTGCCAGCAGCTTAGGGGCTAGCACAGATACGCAGTATTTT. Translation: CASSLGASTDTQYF. The gene calls are TRBV7-9 and TRBJ2-3; no clear D gene. V was cut by 1 base and J by 0 bases, with 5 bases left in between. The CDR3 has 14 amino acids. Germline CDR1 reads SEHNR; CDR2 reads FQNEAQ (reference sequence).

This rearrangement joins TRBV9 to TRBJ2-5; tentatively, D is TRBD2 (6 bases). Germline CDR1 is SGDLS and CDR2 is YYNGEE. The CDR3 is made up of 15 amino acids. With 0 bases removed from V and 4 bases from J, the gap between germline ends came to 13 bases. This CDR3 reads CASSVGPGEIETQYF. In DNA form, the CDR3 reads TGTGCCAGCAGCGTAGGGCCGGGGGAGATAGAGACCCAGTACTTC.

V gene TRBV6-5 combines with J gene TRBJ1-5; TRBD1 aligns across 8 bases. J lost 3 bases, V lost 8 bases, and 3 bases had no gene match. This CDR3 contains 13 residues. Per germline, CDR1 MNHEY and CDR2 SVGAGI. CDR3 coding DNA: TGTGCCAGCCAGGGGGCGGACAATCAGCCCCAGCATTTT. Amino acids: CASQGADNQPQHF.

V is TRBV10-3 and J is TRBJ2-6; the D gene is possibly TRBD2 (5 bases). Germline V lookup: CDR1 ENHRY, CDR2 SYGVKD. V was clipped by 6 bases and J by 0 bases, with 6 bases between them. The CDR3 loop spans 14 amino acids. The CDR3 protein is CAISGLSGANVLTF. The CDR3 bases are TGTGCCATCAGCGGACTCTCTGGGGCCAACGTCCTGACTTTC.

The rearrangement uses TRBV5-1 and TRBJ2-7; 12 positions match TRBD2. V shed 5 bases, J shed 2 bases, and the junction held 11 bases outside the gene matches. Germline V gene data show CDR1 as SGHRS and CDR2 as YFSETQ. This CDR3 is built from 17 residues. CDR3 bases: TGCGCCAGCAGGGCAGGACTAGCGGGAACGATGGCCTACGAGCAGTACTTC. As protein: CASRAGLAGTMAYEQYF.

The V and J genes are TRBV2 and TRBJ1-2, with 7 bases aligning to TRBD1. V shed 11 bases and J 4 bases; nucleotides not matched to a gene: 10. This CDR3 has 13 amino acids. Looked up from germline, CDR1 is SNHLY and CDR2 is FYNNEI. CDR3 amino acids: CAGAEGQSYGYTF. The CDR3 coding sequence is TGTGCCGGAGCAGAGGGACAGTCCTATGGCTACACCTTC. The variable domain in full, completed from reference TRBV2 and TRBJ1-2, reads EPEVTQTPSHQVTQMGQEVILRCVPISNHLYFYWYRQILGQKVEFLVSFYNNEISEKSEIFDDQFSVERPDGSNFTLKIRSTKLEDSAMYFCAGAEGQSYGYTFGSGTRLTVV.